Below, 30 T cell receptor beta chains from the same sample are listed, as sequenced in a study of T cell responses to AZD1222 COVID-19 vaccine. Data came from immunoSEQ multiplex PCR; TCRdb stores just in-frame clones and leaves some out. The sample shows around 59,000 clones, 89% of them seen only once. The source was peripheral blood, collected 28 days after the second AZD1222 dose. The receptor source for this set is an adult who received the AZD1222 COVID-19 vaccine.

About this clone itself: An end of the junction does not agree with germline; a read error may underlie this. The chain combines TRBV7-7 with TRBJ2-1; the match to TRBD2 covers 15 bases. This CDR3 region has 16 residues. Germline CDR1 and CDR2: SSHAT and FNYEAQ (reference sequence). CDR3 protein: CASSWGLAGGTNEQFF. In DNA, the CDR3 is TGTGCTAGCAGCTGGGGACTAGCGGGGGGTACCAATGAGCAGTTCTTC. The variable domain in full, completed from reference TRBV7-7 and TRBJ2-1, reads GAGVSQSPRYKVTKRGQDVTLRCDPISSHATLYWYQQALGQGPEFLTYFNYEAQPDKSGLPSDRFSAERPEGSISTLTIQRTEQRDSAMYRCASSWGLAGGTNEQFFGPGTRLTVL.

This clone was picked up one time. V usage is TRBV6-2 or TRBV6-3 and J usage is TRBJ2-2; TRBD2 matches 9 bases. The CDR3 runs 15 residues. Germline loops: CDR1 MNHEY, CDR2 SVGEGT. Germline trimming cut 2 bases from V and 5 bases from J; bases unmatched to any gene: 3. CDR3 in DNA: TGTGCCAGCAGTTACGTACTAGCGGGTACCGGGGAGCTGTTTTTT. Its protein product is CASSYVLAGTGELFF.

The V and J genes are TRBV9 and TRBJ2-1; D remains ambiguous. The CDR3 extends over 13 amino acids. V lost 0 bases to trimming and J lost 7 bases, with 8 bases between them. Germline CDR1 reads SGDLS; CDR2 reads YYNGEE. CDR3 nucleotide sequence: TGTGCCAGCAGCGTAGATATCCCTAATGAGCAGTTCTTC. Its protein is CASSVDIPNEQFF.

The chain recombines TRBV15 with TRBJ1-2; D unresolved. The CDR3 spans 14 residues. V was shortened by 5 bases and J by 8 bases, with 18 bases between the two germline ends. Per the germline V gene, CDR1 is LNHNV and CDR2 is YYDKDF (reference sequence). The CDR3 is CATSVAILEGGYTF. The CDR3 DNA sequence: TGTGCCACCAGCGTAGCCATATTAGAGGGAGGCTACACCTTC. Filled out from reference TRBV15 and TRBJ1-2, the complete variable domain reads DAMVIQNPRYQVTQFGKPVTLSCSQTLNHNVMYWYQQKSSQAPKLLFHYYDKDFNNEADTPDNFQSRRPNTSFCFLDIRSPGLGDTAMYLCATSVAILEGGYTFGSGTRLTVV.

The rearrangement links TRBV6-5 to TRBJ2-3; maybe TRBD2 (6 bases). V was pared by 2 bases and J by 4 bases, with 16 bases between. The CDR3 is 16 amino acids. CDR1 is MNHEY, CDR2 SVGAGI, per germline. DNA of the CDR3: TGTGCCAGCAGTTACAGACAGTTCTCGGGGGCAGATACGCAGTATTTT. Protein sequence: CASSYRQFSGADTQYF.

This sequence joins TRBV7-2 and TRBJ2-1; D gene ambiguous. The germline V gene encodes CDR1 SGHTA and CDR2 FQGNSA. The CDR3 loop spans 12 amino acids. Trimming stripped 8 bases from V and 4 bases from J, with 9 bases between. The CDR3 sequence: CASAAAYNEQFF. DNA for the CDR3: TGTGCCAGCGCCGCCGCATACAATGAGCAGTTCTTC.

This chain joins TRBV3-1 (or the pseudogene TRBV3-2) and TRBJ1-2; TRBD1 matches 9 bases. The V segment lost 4 bases and the J segment 9 bases; nucleotides outside the gene matches: 15. CDR1 is LGHDT, CDR2 YNNKEL, per germline (reference sequence). The CDR3 contains 16 residues. The CDR3 coding sequence is TGTGCCAGCAGCCCAACAAACAGGGGACAGGGAAGGAGCTACACCTTC. It specifies CASSPTNRGQGRSYTF.

The chain carries TRBV30 and TRBJ1-2; TRBD1 matches at 7 bases. CDR3 length: 14 residues. Trimming cost V 3 bases and J 4 bases; bases outside gene matches: 8. The germline V gene has CDR1 GTSNPN and CDR2 SVGIG (reference sequence). CDR3 in amino acids: CAWRVPGQSYGYTF. CDR3 DNA: TGTGCCTGGAGGGTTCCGGGACAGAGCTATGGCTACACCTTC.

The V gene is TRBV3-1 (or the pseudogene TRBV3-2), the J gene TRBJ1-1; D gene unclear. Germline V gene lookup returns CDR1 LGHDT and CDR2 YNNKEL (reference sequence). This CDR3 comprises 12 residues. V was clipped by 6 bases and J by 4 bases, with 9 bases between them. CDR3 amino acids: CASRGSVTEAFF. The DNA of the CDR3 is TGTGCCAGCAGGGGCTCCGTCACTGAAGCTTTCTTT.

This clone came up a few times. The chain employs TRBV19 and TRBJ1-3; D gene ambiguous. This CDR3 is built from 15 residues. Germline values: CDR1 LNHDA, CDR2 SQIVND (reference sequence). With 3 bases removed from V and 0 bases from J, the gap between germline ends came to 9 bases. Here the CDR3 reads CASSIGIYSGNTIYF. The CDR3, as DNA: TGTGCCAGTAGTATCGGCATTTACTCTGGAAACACCATATATTTT.

The rearrangement uses TRBV19 and TRBJ1-2, with TRBD1 matching over 7 bases. Germline V CDR1 and CDR2: LNHDA, SQIVND (reference sequence). V gave up 6 bases and J gave up 5 bases; unmatched junction bases: 18. The CDR3 spans 17 residues. For the CDR3, the DNA is TGTGCCAGTAGAAACACCATTGGACAGGCCGTTCGGTATGGCTACACCTTC. Translating gives CASRNTIGQAVRYGYTF. The full variable domain, its missing parts supplied by reference TRBV19 and TRBJ1-2, is DGGITQSPKYLFRKEGQNVTLSCEQNLNHDAMYWYRQDPGQGLRLIYYSQIVNDFQKGDIAEGYSVSREKKESFPLTVTSAQKNPTAFYLCASRNTIGQAVRYGYTFGSGTRLTVV.

This clone appeared a single time. V is TRBV5-6 and J is TRBJ1-2; D perhaps matches TRBD1 (5 bases). Trimming pared 4 bases from V and 4 bases from J, leaving 20 bases between. CDR1 SGHDT and CDR2 YYEEEE come from the germline V gene. The CDR3 is made up of 16 amino acids. CDR3: CASSRRQGAIAYGYTF. CDR3 in DNA: TGTGCCAGCAGCCGTAGGCAGGGCGCCATCGCCTATGGCTACACCTTC.

V is TRBV4-1 and J is TRBJ1-3; no clear D gene. The CDR3 runs to 15 residues. Germline V CDR1 and CDR2: MGHRA, YSYEKL. The V end was cut by 0 bases, the J end by 0 bases, with 6 bases between. In DNA form, the CDR3 reads TGCGCCAGCAGCCAAGATCGGAGCTCTGGAAACACCATATATTTT. As protein: CASSQDRSSGNTIYF.

The chain recombines TRBV10-1 with TRBJ1-2; D is undetermined. Germline CDR1 and CDR2: WNHNN and SYGVQD (reference sequence). CDR3 length equals 14 residues. Trimming took off 0 bases at V and 2 bases at J, with 7 bases between the two ends. The DNA for the CDR3 is TGCGCCAGCAGTGAGTCCGGATCCAACTATGGCTACACCTTC. This gives the protein CASSESGSNYGYTF.

The gene calls are TRBV7-2 and TRBJ2-1; the match to TRBD1 covers 11 bases. Germline V CDR1 and CDR2: SGHTA, FQGNSA. The V segment lost 5 bases and the J segment 12 bases; nucleotides outside the gene matches: 9. This CDR3 contains 14 residues. The DNA of the CDR3 is TGTGCCAGCAGCGTTAGCGGGACAGGGGGAAGGCAGTTCTTC. This codes for CASSVSGTGGRQFF.

This chain connects TRBV9 to TRBJ2-3; a possible D gene is TRBD2 (6 bases). The CDR3 runs 17 residues. Deletions cut 3 bases from V and 0 bases from J, with 17 bases between. Germline lookup yields CDR1 SGDLS and CDR2 YYNGEE. CDR3 bases: TGTGCCAGCAGCGAGACGGCTGGCGGGAAAAGCACAGATACGCAGTATTTT. Residues: CASSETAGGKSTDTQYF.

This sequence joins TRBV7-9 and TRBJ1-6, with a weak D call TRBD1 (6 bases). The CDR3 is made up of 17 amino acids. The germline V and J ends were trimmed by 1 base and 8 bases, with 18 bases remaining between them. Germline V gives CDR1 SEHNR, CDR2 FQNEAQ (reference sequence). This CDR3 is CASSLGAFGQRDSPLHF. The CDR3 region has the DNA TGTGCCAGCAGCTTAGGGGCCTTTGGACAGAGGGATTCACCCCTCCACTTT.

The rearrangement uses TRBV2 and TRBJ2-5; weak D call: TRBD2 (6 bases). The germline gives CDR1 SNHLY, CDR2 FYNNEI. V gave up 4 bases and J gave up 5 bases, with 14 bases separating them. The length of the CDR3 is 14 residues. The DNA for the CDR3 is TGTGCCAGCAGTGTATTACTAGCTGGGGAGACCCAGTACTTC. This gives the protein CASSVLLAGETQYF.

The chain employs TRBV12-3 or TRBV12-4 and TRBJ1-5; D is unresolved. The V gene lost 4 bases and the J gene lost 8 bases, with 12 bases spanning the gap. The CDR3 contains 13 residues. CDR3 coding DNA: TGTGCCAGCAGTTCGTCCGGCCGGGAGCCCCAGCATTTT. Translated: CASSSSGREPQHF.

This clone has only one observation. The gene calls are TRBV19 and TRBJ1-6; 7 positions match TRBD1. Germline CDR1 reads LNHDA; CDR2 reads SQIVND (reference sequence). J gave up 4 bases and V 3 bases, and 15 bases lay outside the gene matches. This CDR3 contains 19 residues. The CDR3 loop reads CASSIGLEQGWMYNSPLHF. The CDR3 DNA is TGTGCCAGTAGTATCGGGCTGGAACAGGGGTGGATGTATAATTCACCCCTCCACTTT. Based on the CDR3 plus reference TRBV19 and TRBJ1-6, the full variable domain is DGGITQSPKYLFRKEGQNVTLSCEQNLNHDAMYWYRQDPGQGLRLIYYSQIVNDFQKGDIAEGYSVSREKKESFPLTVTSAQKNPTAFYLCASSIGLEQGWMYNSPLHFGNGTRLTVT.

This chain uses TRBV5-4 with TRBJ2-1, with a weak D call TRBD2 (6 bases). Germline CDR1 reads SGHNT; CDR2 reads YYREEE (reference sequence). Trimming shortened V by 4 bases and J by 0 bases, and 17 bases separated the two germline ends. CDR3 length equals 17 residues. In DNA, the CDR3 is TGTGCCAGCAGCCGGACCCTAATAGCGGACTCCTACAATGAGCAGTTCTTC. The encoded protein is CASSRTLIADSYNEQFF.

This clone was detected once. The rearrangement joins TRBV5-1 to TRBJ1-4, with TRBD1 matching 9 bases. Germline trimming cut 6 bases from V and 8 bases from J; bases unmatched to any gene: 11. The CDR3 consists of 15 residues. Germline CDR1 reads SGHRS; CDR2 reads YFSETQ. The CDR3: CASTQSTGGREKLFF. The CDR3 region has the DNA TGCGCCAGCACCCAATCGACAGGGGGGCGAGAAAAACTGTTTTTT.

The chain combines TRBV6-5 with TRBJ1-2, with TRBD1 matching 9 bases. This CDR3 has 14 residues. Trimming took 6 bases from V and 2 from J; bases not matched to a gene: 4. Per germline, CDR1 MNHEY and CDR2 SVGAGI. CDR3 sequence (DNA): TGTGCCAGCAGGTCGGGACAGGGAAACTATGGCTACACCTTC. Translating gives CASRSGQGNYGYTF.

The CDR3 region has the DNA TGTGCCAGTAGAAGGACGGGGGGAACTGAAGCTTTCTTT. Protein sequence: CASRRTGGTEAFF. The chain recombines TRBV19 with TRBJ1-1; D possibly corresponds to TRBD1 (5 bases). V was pared by 6 bases and J by 5 bases, with 13 bases between. The CDR3 spans 13 residues. Germline values: CDR1 LNHDA, CDR2 SQIVND (reference sequence).

The chain links TRBV10-2 to TRBJ1-2; D may be TRBD1 (5 bases). V dropped 4 bases and J dropped 5 bases, with 11 bases sitting between them. The CDR3 consists of 13 residues. Germline-derived CDR1 and CDR2 are WSHSY and SAAADI. The CDR3 DNA follows: TGCGCCAGCAGTGGGGGCTTCGGGTATGGCTACACCTTC. Amino acids: CASSGGFGYGYTF.

This chain joins TRBV25-1 and TRBJ2-7; D might be TRBD2 (5 bases). The CDR3 runs 16 residues. V was trimmed by 5 bases and J by 9 bases, leaving 26 bases between them. Germline V lookup: CDR1 MGHDK, CDR2 SYGVNS. CDR3 region: CASSRNRADDSAAQYF. The CDR3 nucleotides are TGTGCCAGCAGTCGGAATAGGGCGGACGACTCAGCGGCGCAGTACTTC.

V and J are TRBV9 and TRBJ2-2; D unclear. The CDR3 consists of 16 residues. The V gene lost 3 bases and the J gene lost 0 bases, with 12 bases spanning the gap. CDR1 is SGDLS and CDR2 is YYNGEE in the germline V gene. Here the CDR3 reads CASSGMTQANTGELFF. The DNA for the CDR3 is TGTGCCAGCAGCGGGATGACACAAGCGAACACCGGGGAGCTGTTTTTT.

The rearrangement links TRBV19 to TRBJ2-5; 15 nucleotides align to TRBD2. Germline V gives CDR1 LNHDA, CDR2 SQIVND (reference sequence). The CDR3 runs 18 residues. The V and J ends lost 6 bases and 2 bases, in that order; junction bases with no gene match: 10. The CDR3 DNA reads as TGTGCCAGTAGGCCCCCGGGACTAGCGGGGGGTAAACAAGAGACCCAGTACTTC. Its protein is CASRPPGLAGGKQETQYF.

This chain links TRBV12-3 or TRBV12-4 with TRBJ1-2; D call uncertain. The CDR3 extends over 11 amino acids. Trimming cost V 2 bases and J 7 bases, with 5 bases left between them. The CDR3 sequence: CASSLIGGYTF. CDR3 sequence (DNA): TGTGCCAGCAGTTTAATAGGTGGCTACACCTTC.

The chain employs TRBV12-3 or TRBV12-4 and TRBJ1-5, with D perhaps TRBD1 (5 bases). V lost 6 bases to trimming and J lost 5 bases, with 11 bases between them. CDR3 length: 13 amino acids. CDR3 nucleotides: TGTGCCAGCAGCATTGGGACCTATCAGCCCCAGCATTTT. Protein product: CASSIGTYQPQHF.